This T cell receptor (beta chain) was recorded in a study of Ad26.COV2.S vaccination and SARS-CoV-2 variants. Measured with immunoSEQ multiplex PCR; TCRdb has only the in-frame clones, and not every one. The data hold a few hundred thousand clones, with more than 75% observed a single time. The CDR3 spans 13 residues. V shed 3 bases and J 4 bases; nucleotides not matched to a gene: 0. Germline loops: CDR1 KGHDR, CDR2 SFDVKD. Stated treatment: some 20 received Ad26.COV2.S at low or high dose, single or two shots; roughly five received placebo; per-sample allocation not given. The investigators took samples on day 63 after the first vaccine or placebo injection.

The sequence came from a person aged 18 to 59 who received the Ad26.COV2.S COVID-19 vaccine or a placebo. The gene calls are TRBV24-1 and TRBJ2-5; the match to TRBD1 covers 8 bases. This specimen consisted of peripheral blood, obtained in a trial of Ad26.COV2.S vaccine versus placebo. In DNA, the CDR3 is TGTGCCACCAGTGATGGACAGGGAGAGACCCAGTACTTC. Protein product: CATSDGQGETQYF.